This T cell receptor (beta chain) was recovered during a study of cytomegalovirus exposure and HLA in healthy donors. The overall study: Inside one of the first data releases sat around 85 million unique TCRs taken from HLA-typed donors. Regarding the study as a whole: In an earlier analysis, in 620 or so donors, most V segments appeared productive either ~90% or ~30% of the time. Accounts indicate the classifier identified cytomegalovirus status with strong specificity and sensitivity.

The CDR3 is 16 amino acids. The V gene's germline CDR1 is SGHDT and CDR2 YYEEEE. The germline V and J ends were trimmed by 0 bases and 0 bases, with 12 bases remaining between them. Note on this clone: Antigen unknown.

PCR employed 60 Vbeta and 13 Jbeta primers. Clones were sequenced by immunoSEQ multiplex PCR, and TCRdb holds only the in-frame ones, with some missing. This sample has 150,000 to 200,000 clones, with approximately 72% found just once. The specimen sequenced was PBMCs. This sequence joins TRBV5-6 and TRBJ1-2; D ambiguous. The sequence came from a human donor in good health. For the CDR3, the DNA is TGTGCCAGCAGCTTGGCCATGTGGCAGTCTAACTATGGCTACACCTTC. It is translated as CASSLAMWQSNYGYTF.